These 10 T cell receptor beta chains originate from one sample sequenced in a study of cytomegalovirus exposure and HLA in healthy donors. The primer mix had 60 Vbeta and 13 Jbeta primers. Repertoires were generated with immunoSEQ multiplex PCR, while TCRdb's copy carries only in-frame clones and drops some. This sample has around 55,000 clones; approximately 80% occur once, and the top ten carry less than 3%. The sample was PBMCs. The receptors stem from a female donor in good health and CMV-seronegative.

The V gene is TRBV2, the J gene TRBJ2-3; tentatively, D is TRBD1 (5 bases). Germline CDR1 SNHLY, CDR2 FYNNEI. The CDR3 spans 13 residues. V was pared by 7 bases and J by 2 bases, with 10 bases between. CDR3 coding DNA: TGTGCCAGCAAAGCAGGGTTCACAGATACGCAGTATTTT. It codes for CASKAGFTDTQYF.

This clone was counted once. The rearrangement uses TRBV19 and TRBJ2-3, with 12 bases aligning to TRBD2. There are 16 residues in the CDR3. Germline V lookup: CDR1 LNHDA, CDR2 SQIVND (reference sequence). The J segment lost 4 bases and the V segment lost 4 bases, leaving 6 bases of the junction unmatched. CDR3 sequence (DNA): TGTGCCAGTAGTAGACCTAGCGGGGGGGACGCAGATACGCAGTATTTT. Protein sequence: CASSRPSGGDADTQYF.

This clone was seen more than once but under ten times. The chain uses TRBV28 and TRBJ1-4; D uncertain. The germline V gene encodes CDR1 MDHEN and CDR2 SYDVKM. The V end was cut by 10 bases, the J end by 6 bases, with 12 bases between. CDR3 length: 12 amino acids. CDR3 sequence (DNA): TGTGCCACCCGAGGCCTGTATGAAAAACTGTTTTTT. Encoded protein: CATRGLYEKLFF.

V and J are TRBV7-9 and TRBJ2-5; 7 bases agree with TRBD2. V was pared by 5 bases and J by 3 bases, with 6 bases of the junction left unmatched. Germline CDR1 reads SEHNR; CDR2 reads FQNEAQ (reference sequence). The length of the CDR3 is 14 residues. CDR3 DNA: TGTGCCAGCAGCCAGAACCTAGCGGAAGAGACCCAGTACTTC. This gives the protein CASSQNLAEETQYF.

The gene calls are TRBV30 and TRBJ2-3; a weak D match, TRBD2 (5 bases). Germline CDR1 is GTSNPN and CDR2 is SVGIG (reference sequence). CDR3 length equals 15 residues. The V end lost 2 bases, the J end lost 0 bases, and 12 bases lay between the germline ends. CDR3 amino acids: CAWSIAGTSTDTQYF. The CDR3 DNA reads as TGTGCCTGGAGTATTGCGGGTACTAGCACAGATACGCAGTATTTT.

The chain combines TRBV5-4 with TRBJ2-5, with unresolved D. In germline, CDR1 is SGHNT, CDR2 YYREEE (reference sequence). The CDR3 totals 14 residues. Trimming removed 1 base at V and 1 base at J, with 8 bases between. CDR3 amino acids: CASSLRGSQETQYF. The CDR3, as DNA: TGTGCCAGCAGCTTGAGAGGCAGCCAAGAGACCCAGTACTTC. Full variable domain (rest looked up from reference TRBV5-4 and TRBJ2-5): ETGVTQSPTHLIKTRGQQVTLRCSSQSGHNTVSWYQQALGQGPQFIFQYYREEENGRGNFPPRFSGLQFPNYSSELNVNALELDDSALYLCASSLRGSQETQYFGPGTRLLVL.

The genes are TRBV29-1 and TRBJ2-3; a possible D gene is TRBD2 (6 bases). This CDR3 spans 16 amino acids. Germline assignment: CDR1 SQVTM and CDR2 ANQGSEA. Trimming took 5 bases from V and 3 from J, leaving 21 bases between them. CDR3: CSVNHPQAGRTDTQYF. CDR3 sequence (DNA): TGCAGCGTTAACCACCCACAGGCCGGGAGAACAGATACGCAGTATTTT.

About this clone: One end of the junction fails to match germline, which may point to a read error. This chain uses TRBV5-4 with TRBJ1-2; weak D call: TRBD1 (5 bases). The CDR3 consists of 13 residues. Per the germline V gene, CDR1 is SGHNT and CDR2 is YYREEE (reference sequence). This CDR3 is CASSLEQVGGYPF. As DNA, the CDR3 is TGTGCCAGCAGCTTGGAACAGGTCGGTGGCTACCCCTTC.

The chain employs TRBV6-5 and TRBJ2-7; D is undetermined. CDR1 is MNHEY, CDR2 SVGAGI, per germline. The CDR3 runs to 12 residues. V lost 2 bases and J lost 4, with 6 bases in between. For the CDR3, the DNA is TGTGCCAGCAGTTACCCGGGTTACGAGCAGTACTTC. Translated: CASSYPGYEQYF.

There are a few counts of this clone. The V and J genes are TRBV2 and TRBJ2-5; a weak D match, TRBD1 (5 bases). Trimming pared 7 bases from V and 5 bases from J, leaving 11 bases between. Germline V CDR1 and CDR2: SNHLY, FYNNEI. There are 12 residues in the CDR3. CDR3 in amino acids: CASTQVGETQYF. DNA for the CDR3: TGTGCCAGCACACAGGTGGGGGAGACCCAGTACTTC.